Each of the 20 T cell receptor beta chains below was sequenced from the same sample in a study of blood T cell repertoires in COVID-19. Repertoires were generated with immunoSEQ multiplex PCR, while TCRdb's copy carries only in-frame clones and drops some. This sample yields 200,000 to 300,000 clones, of which roughly 85% are seen a single time; approximately 3.8% belongs to the top ten. Specimen: PBMCs or T cells enriched from blood (not recorded which). The receptor source for this set is a woman aged 35 to 49 who had been exposed to COVID-19.

The chain employs TRBV21-1 and TRBJ1-6. TRBV21-1 counts as a pseudogene. This CDR3 has 14 amino acids. CDR3 DNA: TGTGCCAGCAGCAAAGGGGAGGGAAAATCACCCCTCCACTTT. This translates into CASSKGEGKSPLHF.

The chain combines TRBV11-3 with TRBJ1-1; 11 bases match TRBD1. The CDR3 loop spans 16 amino acids. Germline values: CDR1 SGHNT, CDR2 YENEEA. J was trimmed by 0 bases and V by 3 bases; bases with no gene match: 3. The CDR3 bases are TGTGCCAGCAGCTTGGGACAGGGGGAAATGAACACTGAAGCTTTCTTT. It encodes CASSLGQGEMNTEAFF.

V and J are TRBV6-5 and TRBJ2-2, with D possibly being TRBD2 (5 bases). The CDR3 sequence is 15 residues long. The V and J ends lost 6 bases and 6 bases respectively, with 17 bases between them. The V gene's germline CDR1 is MNHEY and CDR2 SVGAGI. The CDR3 DNA is TGTGCCAGCAGCCTCCCCGGAAGGGAGTCCGGGGAGCTGTTTTTT. The encoded protein is CASSLPGRESGELFF.

The chain couples TRBV19 to TRBJ2-7; no firm D call. V lost 4 bases to trimming and J lost 0 bases, with 19 bases between them. Germline loops: CDR1 LNHDA, CDR2 SQIVND (reference sequence). There are 17 residues in the CDR3. CDR3 residues: CASSTSHTPVSSYEQYF. The CDR3 DNA reads as TGTGCCAGTAGTACCTCCCATACACCAGTTTCCTCCTACGAGCAGTACTTC.

V usage is TRBV9 and J usage is TRBJ1-6, with 11 bases fitting TRBD1. The germline gives CDR1 SGDLS, CDR2 YYNGEE. The CDR3 is made up of 14 amino acids. V was pared by 3 bases and J by 10 bases, with 3 bases of the junction left unmatched. DNA for the CDR3: TGTGCCAGCAGCGAGGGGACAGGGGGGTCACCCCTCCACTTT. It is translated as CASSEGTGGSPLHF. Looking up the rest from reference TRBV9 and TRBJ1-6 gives the full variable domain: DSGVTQTPKHLITATGQRVTLRCSPRSGDLSVYWYQQSLDQGLQFLIQYYNGEERAKGNILERFSAQQFPDLHSELNLSSLELGDSALYFCASSEGTGGSPLHFGNGTRLTVT.

The chain uses TRBV4-2 and TRBJ1-2; D not resolved. The germline gives CDR1 LGHNA, CDR2 YNFKEQ. The germline V and J ends were trimmed by 2 bases and 4 bases, with 8 bases remaining between them. The CDR3 extends over 13 amino acids. Here the CDR3 DNA reads TGTGCCAGCAGCCAATCAGACACCTATGGCTACACCTTC. It codes for CASSQSDTYGYTF.

The chain is built from TRBV5-6 and TRBJ1-1, with unresolved D. Per the germline V gene, CDR1 is SGHDT and CDR2 is YYEEEE. CDR3 length: 12 amino acids. V lost 0 bases, J lost 9 bases, and 9 bases lay in between. The CDR3 DNA follows: TGTGCCAGCAGCTTGGCTCAGGTTCAAGCTTTCTTT. Protein product: CASSLAQVQAFF.

V and J are TRBV7-9 and TRBJ1-5, with D possibly matching TRBD1 (6 bases). The CDR3 is 14 amino acids. Germline CDR1 SEHNR, CDR2 FQNEAQ (reference sequence). V shed 3 bases and J shed 7 bases, with 13 bases lying between them. The CDR3: CASSFPGDKQPQHF. CDR3 coding DNA: TGTGCCAGCAGCTTTCCAGGGGACAAGCAGCCCCAGCATTTT.

V is TRBV7-2 and J is TRBJ1-3, with D unresolved. Germline V gene lookup returns CDR1 SGHTA and CDR2 FQGNSA. Trimming cost V 1 base and J 8 bases, with 18 bases left between them. The CDR3 length is 16 residues. The CDR3 region is CASSLGPSGYGDTIYF. CDR3 DNA: TGTGCCAGCAGCTTAGGCCCCTCGGGGTACGGAGACACCATATATTTT. Supplemented by reference TRBV7-2 and TRBJ1-3, the full variable domain reads GAGVSQSPSNKVTEKGKDVELRCDPISGHTALYWYRQSLGQGLEFLIYFQGNSAPDKSGLPSDRFSAERTGGSVSTLTIQRTQQEDSAVYLCASSLGPSGYGDTIYFGEGSWLTVV.

This clone was detected once. V is TRBV5-1 and J is TRBJ2-3; D unclear. V lost 2 bases to trimming and J lost 0 bases, with 13 bases between them. The CDR3 length is 16 residues. Germline V gene lookup returns CDR1 SGHRS and CDR2 YFSETQ. The CDR3 here is CASSLSGSASTDTQYF. The CDR3 DNA is TGCGCCAGCAGCTTAAGTGGCTCCGCAAGCACAGATACGCAGTATTTT.

This chain uses TRBV19 with TRBJ2-5; 13 bases line up with TRBD2. CDR3 size: 16 residues. Germline assignment: CDR1 LNHDA and CDR2 SQIVND (reference sequence). J lost 5 bases, V lost 5 bases, and 8 bases had no gene match. Written as DNA, the CDR3 is TGTGCCAGTAGTCTCTATCCGGGACTAGCGGGGGAGACCCAGTACTTC. Translating gives CASSLYPGLAGETQYF.

V is TRBV7-2 and J is TRBJ2-5; 7 nucleotides agree with TRBD1. CDR1 and CDR2 from the germline V gene are SGHTA and FQGNSA. The junction had 8 bases not matched to a gene; V was cut back by 5 bases and J by 5 bases. There are 14 residues in the CDR3. In nucleotides, the CDR3 is TGTGCCAGCAGCCGCGAGGGGGCGTATGAGACCCAGTACTTC. It encodes CASSREGAYETQYF.

This clone turned up a few times. The chain combines TRBV4-1 with TRBJ1-5, with 7 bases lining up with TRBD1. This CDR3 contains 18 residues. CDR1 and CDR2 (germline): MGHRA, YSYEKL. V gave up 2 bases and J gave up 4 bases; unmatched junction bases: 14. This CDR3 is CASSQRDSLTVWNQPQHF. CDR3 bases: TGCGCCAGCAGCCAAAGGGACAGTCTTACAGTGTGGAATCAGCCCCAGCATTTT.

The chain carries TRBV6-5 and TRBJ1-4; TRBD1 matches at 8 bases. CDR1 MNHEY and CDR2 SVGAGI come from the germline V gene. Trimming removed 2 bases from V and 7 bases from J; junction bases left unmatched: 6. The CDR3 length is 15 residues. The CDR3 bases are TGTGCCAGCAGTTACGGACAGGGTGGCGGTGAAAAACTGTTTTTT. This gives the protein CASSYGQGGGEKLFF.

This chain links TRBV25-1 with TRBJ1-2; D not certain. V was pared by 2 bases and J by 4 bases, with 8 bases between. This CDR3 spans 13 amino acids. Per the germline V gene, CDR1 is MGHDK and CDR2 is SYGVNS. The CDR3 region is CASSERVGYGYTF. The CDR3 DNA reads as TGTGCCAGCAGTGAACGGGTGGGCTATGGCTACACCTTC.

The J gene is TRBJ1-5, the V gene TRBV7-2; possible D gene TRBD1, 6 bases. Per germline, CDR1 SGHTA and CDR2 FQGNSA. V was cut by 5 bases and J by 3 bases, with 14 bases left in between. The CDR3 totals 15 residues. CDR3 bases: TGTGCCAGCAGCGTAAGACAGGCGGACAATCAGCCCCAGCATTTT. This codes for CASSVRQADNQPQHF.

The gene calls are TRBV12-3 or TRBV12-4 and TRBJ1-1; no reliable D call. V gave up 5 bases and J gave up 7 bases, with 8 bases separating them. This CDR3 is built from 11 residues. CDR3 sequence reads: CASSGQFEAFF. CDR3 DNA sequence: TGTGCCAGCAGTGGTCAGTTTGAAGCTTTCTTT.

J is TRBJ1-5 and V is TRBV18; D call uncertain. The germline V gene has CDR1 KGHSH and CDR2 LQKENI. The ends were cut back, 6 bases at V and 5 bases at J, with 11 bases in the middle. The CDR3 contains 13 residues. The CDR3 coding sequence is TGTGCCAGCTCCCCAGACATCCATCAGCCCCAGCATTTT. As protein: CASSPDIHQPQHF. The full variable domain, its missing parts supplied by reference TRBV18 and TRBJ1-5, is NAGVMQNPRHLVRRRGQEARLRCSPMKGHSHVYWYRQLPEEGLKFMVYLQKENIIDESGMPKERFSAEFPKEGPSILRIQQVVRGDSAAYFCASSPDIHQPQHFGDGTRLSIL.

For the CDR3, the DNA is TGTGCCACCAGTCAGGCCGGGGCAGGGCTGGGGGGGCCCCAGCATTTT. It specifies CATSQAGAGLGGPQHF. The V call is TRBV24-1, the J call TRBJ1-5, with D perhaps TRBD1 (5 bases). The germline V gene has CDR1 KGHDR and CDR2 SFDVKD. V was shortened by 6 bases and J by 9 bases, with 23 bases between the two germline ends. The CDR3 has 16 amino acids.

This clone appeared a few times. This sequence joins TRBV19 and TRBJ2-1, with 9 positions matching TRBD1. CDR1 and CDR2 from the germline V gene are LNHDA and SQIVND (reference sequence). The V segment lost 10 bases and the J segment 5 bases; nucleotides outside the gene matches: 12. This CDR3 region has 15 residues. CDR3: CANYRGHVGNNEQFF. The CDR3 bases are TGTGCCAACTACAGGGGGCATGTTGGTAACAATGAGCAGTTCTTC. Full variable domain (rest looked up from reference TRBV19 and TRBJ2-1): DGGITQSPKYLFRKEGQNVTLSCEQNLNHDAMYWYRQDPGQGLRLIYYSQIVNDFQKGDIAEGYSVSREKKESFPLTVTSAQKNPTAFYLCANYRGHVGNNEQFFGPGTRLTVL.